Following are 24 T cell receptor beta chains from one sample sequenced in a study of CD8 T cells in ankylosing spondylitis. One entry per CDR3 protein, called by TCRdb with MiXCR from the 5' RACE reads. Of 100,000 to 150,000 distinct CDR3 sequences in the sample, over 6% are singletons; the top ten hold more than 10%. The specimen was blood, either unsorted or a sorted T cell fraction (not recorded which). The source is a male donor with ankylosing spondylitis or in good health (not recorded which).

This chain joins TRBV29-1 and TRBJ2-7, with 9 bases identical to TRBD1. J lost 7 bases, V lost 1 base, and 5 bases had no gene match. Germline CDR1 and CDR2: SQVTM and ANQGSEA. This CDR3 is 13 amino acids long. The CDR3 DNA is TGCAGCGTTGAAGCATTACAGGGGGCTGAGCAGTACTTC. Protein product: CSVEALQGAEQYF.

This clonotype was recorded at least ten times. The rearrangement links TRBV12-3 or TRBV12-4 to TRBJ1-1, with TRBD1 matching 8 bases. V lost 4 bases and J lost 9; bases outside the gene matches: 4. The CDR3 has 12 residues. The CDR3 loop reads CASSSRTGKAFF. For the CDR3, the DNA is TGTGCCAGCAGTTCCCGGACAGGGAAAGCTTTCTTT.

This clonotype was observed a handful of times. The J gene is TRBJ2-7, the V gene TRBV10-3; D call uncertain. CDR3 length equals 16 residues. Germline V gene data show CDR1 as ENHRY and CDR2 as SYGVKD. The V end lost 0 bases, the J end lost 0 bases, and 12 bases lay between the germline ends. DNA for the CDR3: TGTGCCATCAGTGAGTCGGATAGGGCGAGCTCCTACGAGCAGTACTTC. It translates to CAISESDRASSYEQYF.

In its sample, this clonotype was seen once. The chain uses TRBV6-2 or TRBV6-3 and TRBJ2-7; 12 bases match TRBD2. The length of the CDR3 is 14 residues. After removal of 8 bases from V and 0 bases from J, the junction contained 2 bases not matched to a gene. Germline CDR1 and CDR2: MNHEY and SVGEGT. CDR3 in amino acids: CASGTSGYSYEQYF. DNA for the CDR3: TGTGCCAGCGGGACTAGCGGGTACTCCTACGAGCAGTACTTC.

This clonotype came up many times. The V call is TRBV29-1, the J call TRBJ2-7; 7 bases map to TRBD1. The V gene's germline CDR1 is SQVTM and CDR2 ANQGSEA. With V trimmed by 4 bases and J by 2 bases, 2 bases remained unmatched. The CDR3 is made up of 12 amino acids. This CDR3 is CSVVDRTYEQYF. CDR3 DNA sequence: TGCAGCGTTGTGGACAGGACCTACGAGCAGTACTTC.

This clonotype came up many times. The V gene is TRBV6-2 or TRBV6-3, the J gene TRBJ2-7, with 13 positions matching TRBD2. J was trimmed by 2 bases and V by 7 bases; bases with no gene match: 8. The CDR3 has 16 amino acids. The V gene's germline CDR1 is MNHEY and CDR2 SVGEGT. CDR3 bases: TGTGCCAGCAATCGACTAGCGGGAGGCCTTACCTACGAGCAGTACTTC. This codes for CASNRLAGGLTYEQYF.

This clonotype has a count of ten or more. The chain recombines TRBV19 with TRBJ2-2, with 7 bases matching TRBD1. This CDR3 contains 15 residues. J gave up 3 bases and V 7 bases, and 8 bases lay outside the gene matches. The germline CDR1 and CDR2 sequences are LNHDA and SQIVND (reference sequence). CDR3 protein: CASTKTGIDTGELFF. For the CDR3, the DNA is TGTGCCAGTACCAAGACAGGGATTGACACCGGGGAGCTGTTTTTT.

This clonotype was observed many times. This chain uses TRBV20-1 with TRBJ2-2, with 10 bases that match TRBD2. This CDR3 region has 19 residues. V lost 3 bases to trimming and J lost 0 bases; unmatched junction nucleotides: 13. In germline, CDR1 is DFQATT, CDR2 SNEGSKA (reference sequence). As DNA, the CDR3 is TGCAGTGCTAGGTCCCCGGGACTAGCGCTTAGAGCGAACACCGGGGAGCTGTTTTTT. It codes for CSARSPGLALRANTGELFF.

V and J are TRBV7-8 and TRBJ1-4, with D hard to call. Trimming cost V 5 bases and J 3 bases, with 10 bases left between them. This CDR3 region has 14 residues. Germline assignment: CDR1 SGHVS and CDR2 FQNEAQ. The CDR3 region is CASSPPSPNEKLFF. In DNA form, the CDR3 reads TGTGCCAGCAGCCCCCCCTCCCCTAATGAAAAACTGTTTTTT. The variable domain in full, completed from reference TRBV7-8 and TRBJ1-4, reads GAGVSQSPRYKVAKRGQDVALRCDPISGHVSLFWYQQALGQGPEFLTYFQNEAQLDKSGLPSDRFFAERPEGSVSTLKIQRTQQEDSAVYLCASSPPSPNEKLFFGSGTQLSVL.

There are a few counts of this clonotype. The CDR3 coding sequence is TGTGCCAGCAGCTTAGTAGGGGTCGGTGGGCAAGAGACCCAGTACTTC. This translates into CASSLVGVGGQETQYF. This chain links TRBV7-2 with TRBJ2-5, with D perhaps matching TRBD1 (5 bases). The germline CDR1 and CDR2 sequences are SGHTA and FQGNSA. Trimming pared 1 base from V and 2 bases from J, leaving 14 bases between. The CDR3 extends over 16 amino acids. The variable domain in full, completed from reference TRBV7-2 and TRBJ2-5, reads GAGVSQSPSNKVTEKGKDVELRCDPISGHTALYWYRQSLGQGLEFLIYFQGNSAPDKSGLPSDRFSAERTGGSVSTLTIQRTQQEDSAVYLCASSLVGVGGQETQYFGPGTRLLVL.

The table lists this clonotype with many counts. The chain couples TRBV3-1 to TRBJ2-2; D remains ambiguous. The germline V and J ends were trimmed by 2 bases and 5 bases, with 9 bases remaining between them. Looked up from germline, CDR1 is LGHDT and CDR2 is YNNKEL (reference sequence). The CDR3 has 14 residues. The CDR3 DNA sequence: TGTGCCAGCAGCCAAAACTCTTTAACCGGGGAGCTGTTTTTT. This translates into CASSQNSLTGELFF. Using reference TRBV3-1 and TRBJ2-2 for the parts outside the CDR3, the full variable domain is DTAVSQTPKYLVTQMGNDKSIKCEQNLGHDTMYWYKQDSKKFLKIMFSYNNKELIINETVPNRFSPKSPDKAHLNLHINSLELGDSAVYFCASSQNSLTGELFFGEGSRLTVL.

This clonotype was counted ten times or more. J is TRBJ1-2 and V is TRBV29-1; D call uncertain. V lost 3 bases to trimming and J lost 4 bases, with 15 bases between them. The CDR3 has 14 residues. Germline CDR1 and CDR2: SQVTM and ANQGSEA. The CDR3 sequence is CSVDPRQPPYGYTF. The CDR3 nucleotides are TGCAGCGTTGACCCCCGCCAGCCGCCCTATGGCTACACCTTC.

This clonotype was observed many times. J is TRBJ2-7 and V is TRBV29-1; D ambiguous. CDR1 and CDR2 from the germline V gene are SQVTM and ANQGSEA. The V end lost 0 bases, the J end lost 1 base, and 13 bases lay between the germline ends. This CDR3 is built from 15 residues. The DNA of the CDR3 is TGCAGCGTTGAAGATAGGGATCTAGAATCCTACGAGCAGTACTTC. Amino acids: CSVEDRDLESYEQYF.

Ten or more counts support this clonotype. This chain uses TRBV7-9 with TRBJ1-2; D possibly corresponds to TRBD1 (5 bases). The CDR3 totals 14 residues. Trimming shortened V by 5 bases and J by 8 bases, and 18 bases separated the two germline ends. Germline CDR1 reads SEHNR; CDR2 reads FQNEAQ (reference sequence). The CDR3 DNA reads TGTGCCAGCAGCCACCCCCAGGGAGGGGACGGCTACACCTTC. Encoded protein: CASSHPQGGDGYTF.

This clonotype was counted many times. The chain uses TRBV5-6 and TRBJ1-5, with 10 bases that match TRBD1. The length of the CDR3 is 17 residues. Germline CDR1 is SGHDT and CDR2 is YYEEEE. J gave up 1 base and V 2 bases, and 6 bases lay outside the gene matches. In DNA form, the CDR3 reads TGTGCCAGCAGCTTTAGTGGGACAGGGGTAAGCAATCAGCCCCAGCATTTT. Residues: CASSFSGTGVSNQPQHF.

This clonotype came up many times. J is TRBJ1-5 and V is TRBV5-1; 8 bases fit TRBD1. The CDR3 length is 15 residues. In germline, CDR1 is SGHRS, CDR2 YFSETQ. Losses at the gene ends were 4 bases for V and 0 bases for J; bases not matched to a gene: 3. This CDR3 reads CASSPDRGSNQPQHF. CDR3 sequence (DNA): TGCGCCAGCAGCCCTGACAGGGGTAGCAATCAGCCCCAGCATTTT.

This clonotype showed up many times. The chain combines TRBV25-1 with TRBJ2-7, with D hard to call. V lost 1 base and J 3 bases, leaving 10 bases between the germline ends. The CDR3 runs 14 residues. Germline values: CDR1 MGHDK, CDR2 SYGVNS. This CDR3 is CASSEFARSYEQYF. The CDR3, as DNA: TGTGCCAGCAGTGAATTTGCCAGAAGCTACGAGCAGTACTTC.

This clonotype has at least ten counts. The DNA for the CDR3 is TGCGCCAGCAGCCCGATTGCAAACCCGTACAATGAGCAGTTCTTC. Translating it yields CASSPIANPYNEQFF. The V call is TRBV5-1, the J call TRBJ2-1, with no clear D. V lost 4 bases and J 4 bases, leaving 15 bases between the germline ends. From germline, CDR1 is SGHRS and CDR2 YFSETQ. CDR3 length: 15 amino acids.

This clonotype was observed many times. The chain links TRBV10-3 to TRBJ2-3, with D possibly matching TRBD1 (5 bases). V gave up 0 bases and J gave up 6 bases, with 13 bases separating them. Germline V gives CDR1 ENHRY, CDR2 SYGVKD. This CDR3 contains 15 residues. The CDR3 DNA reads TGTGCCATCAGTGAGTCAGGCCAGGGATGGGATACGCAGTATTTT. It translates to CAISESGQGWDTQYF.

Remarks on this clonotype: An end of the junction differs from the germline gene, which may be a read error. This sequence joins TRBV10-3 and TRBJ2-6; D is unresolved. This CDR3 has 18 amino acids. In germline, CDR1 is ENHRY, CDR2 SYGVKD. CDR3 in amino acids: CALSPRNGPSSGANVLTF. For the CDR3, the DNA is TGTGCCCTCAGTCCCCGGAATGGCCCCTCCTCTGGGGCCAACGTCCTGACTTTC.

The chain is built from TRBV7-2 and TRBJ1-1; possibly TRBD1 for D (6 bases). The CDR3 spans 14 residues. Germline V gene sequence: CDR1 SGHTA, CDR2 FQGNSA. Trimming stripped 5 bases from V and 5 bases from J, with 15 bases between. CDR3 nucleotides: TGTGCCAGCAGCCACCGGGGGGGCAGGACTGAAGCTTTCTTT. Translation: CASSHRGGRTEAFF.

This clonotype was seen at least ten times. This chain uses TRBV16 with TRBJ2-7, with 7 nucleotides matching TRBD1. This CDR3 comprises 17 residues. The trim removed 2 bases at V and 3 bases at J, leaving 13 bases unmatched. CDR1 is KGHSY, CDR2 FQNENV, per germline. CDR3 region: CASSQQKRDSCGYEQYF. As DNA, the CDR3 is TGTGCCAGCAGCCAACAAAAACGGGACAGTTGCGGCTACGAGCAGTACTTC.

At least ten counts were recorded for this clonotype. This chain uses TRBV27 with TRBJ1-2; D is ambiguous. Germline V lookup: CDR1 MNHEY, CDR2 SMNVEV (reference sequence). The ends were cut back, 1 base at V and 4 bases at J, with 13 bases in the middle. CDR3 length: 15 amino acids. CDR3 residues: CASSLFGERTYGYTF. Written as DNA, the CDR3 is TGTGCCAGCAGTTTATTCGGCGAAAGAACCTATGGCTACACCTTC.

This clonotype was observed a few times. The CDR3 reads CASSYRLAGGRNTGELFF. In DNA form, the CDR3 reads TGCGCCAGCAGCTACAGACTAGCGGGAGGGCGGAACACCGGGGAGCTGTTTTTT. The chain links TRBV5-1 to TRBJ2-2; 14 nucleotides agree with TRBD2. Germline V gene sequence: CDR1 SGHRS, CDR2 YFSETQ. The CDR3 contains 18 residues. J gave up 1 base and V 3 bases, and 5 bases lay outside the gene matches.